These T cell receptor beta chains were read from a single sample in a study of shared T cell receptors in the human thymus. Sequencing was performed with immunoSEQ multiplex PCR; in TCRdb, only in-frame clones are kept and a portion is missing. The repertoire holds 600,000 or so clones, with over 75% as singletons. The same sample was also used in a study of human thymus T cells.

Sequencing used thymocytes. The receptors were sampled from a boy in the first two years of life with a congenital heart defect. The CDR3 runs from the conserved cysteine through the conserved F or W. Each record gives: J gene, clone size, V gene, D gene, CDR3 DNA, CDR3 protein. The D gene is left open where the match is weak. Clone size is shown for a subset of rows, as once, few, many or a class of expanded clone.

>TRBJ2-1|-|TRBV15|TRBD2
TGTGCCACCAGCAGAGCTGCCGGGACTAGCGGCCACAATGAGCAGTTCTTC
CATSRAAGTSGHNEQFF
>TRBJ2-1|-|TRBV5-1|TRBD1
TGCGCCAGCAGCGGAGGGACAGGGCAGTACAATGAGCAGTTCTTC
CASSGGTGQYNEQFF
>TRBJ1-2|-|TRBV10-3|-
TGTGCCATCAGCGGTCGTCATAACTATGGCTACACCTTC
CAISGRHNYGYTF
>TRBJ2-1|-|TRBV11-2|TRBD2
TGTGCCAGCACCCCCCTCCTCGGGCTAGCGGGATTCCCGAACAATGAGCAGTTCTTC
CASTPLLGLAGFPNNEQFF
>TRBJ1-2|-|TRBV15|-
TGTGCCACCAGCAGGAAAAACCAGGGGATTGCTAACTATGGCTACACCTTC
CATSRKNQGIANYGYTF
>TRBJ1-4|-|TRBV7-9|-
TGTGCCAGCAGGAAGGGGAATGAAAAACTGTTTTTT
CASRKGNEKLFF
>TRBJ2-5|once|TRBV7-7|-
TGTGCCAGCAGCTTATTTAGTTGGGAGACCCAGTACTTC
CASSLFSWETQYF
>TRBJ2-3|-|TRBV14|-
TGTGCCAGCAGCCAAGCCCCGACAGAAACAGATACGCAGTATTTT
CASSQAPTETDTQYF
>TRBJ1-2|-|TRBV5-1|TRBD1
TGCGCCAGCAGCCCTGAACACGACAGGGACTATGGCTACACCTTC
CASSPEHDRDYGYTF
>TRBJ2-5|-|TRBV4-3|-
TGCGCCAGCAGCCCTCGCGGGACGGCTCCGCAAGAGACCCAGTACTTC
CASSPRGTAPQETQYF
>TRBJ2-7|-|TRBV5-1|-
TGCGCCAGCAGCTTGACAGGGTCCTACGAGCAGTACTTC
CASSLTGSYEQYF
>TRBJ2-3|-|TRBV9|-
TGTGCCAGCAGCGCAACAGGGTGGACAGATACGCAGTATTTT
CASSATGWTDTQYF
>TRBJ2-7|-|TRBV7-2|TRBD2
TGTGCCAGCAGCTTACGGCTAGCGGGAGGGCCTGTCTGCTACGAGCAGTACTTC
CASSLRLAGGPVCYEQYF
>TRBJ1-1|-|TRBV28|-
TGTGCCAGCAGTCCAGGGGACGGACGGTTAGGGGAAGCTTTCTTT
CASSPGDGRLGEAFF
>TRBJ1-3|few|TRBV18|TRBD1
TGTGCCAGCTCACCCGAAAGGGGGACAGGGGCCACAAACACCATATATTTT
CASSPERGTGATNTIYF
>TRBJ2-5|-|TRBV5-6|-
TGTGCCAGCAGCTTGTGGAGAGGGGAGACCCAGTACTTC
CASSLWRGETQYF
>TRBJ2-3|-|TRBV25-1|TRBD1
TGTGCCAGCAGGGACGAAAACCGGGACAGGGTCACAGATACGCAGTATTTT
CASRDENRDRVTDTQYF
>TRBJ2-2|-|TRBV5-4|TRBD1
TGTGCCAGCAGCTTGAACTACCGGGACAGGATAGCCGGGGAGCTGTTTTTT
CASSLNYRDRIAGELFF